The 14 T cell receptor beta chains in this list originate from one sample, sequenced in a study of beta chain features in type 1 diabetes. Expressed TCRB transcripts got sequenced, as all isolated RNA was reverse transcribed. The method was immunoSEQ multiplex PCR; TCRdb's version includes in-frame clones alone and lacks a portion of them. Of around 340,000 clones listed, roughly 8% are singletons. The sequenced sample was central memory CD4+ T cells from blood. These TCRs come from a woman between 18 and 29 years old in good health.

The table lists this clone with a few counts. The chain couples TRBV7-3 to TRBJ2-1, with TRBD2 matching over 10 bases. The germline gives CDR1 SGHTA, CDR2 FQGTGA. Trimming at V came to 2 bases and at J to 14 bases, leaving 15 bases not matched to a gene. The CDR3 consists of 16 residues. In DNA form, the CDR3 reads TGTGCCAGCAGCTTATTTCCCCGACTAGCGGGCCTCTGCAAGTTCTTC. This codes for CASSLFPRLAGLCKFF.

This clone has just a few counts. This sequence joins TRBV30 and TRBJ2-3; 7 bases are shared with TRBD2. This CDR3 has 15 residues. Germline assignment: CDR1 GTSNPN and CDR2 SVGIG (reference sequence). Unmatched junction bases numbered 8, after V lost 5 bases and J lost 0 bases. This chain's CDR3 is CAWLIAGPSTDTQYF. In nucleotides, the CDR3 is TGTGCCTGGTTGATAGCGGGCCCTAGCACAGATACGCAGTATTTT.

This clone turned up a few times. This chain joins TRBV7-2 and TRBJ2-7; D remains unclear. Trimming pared 2 bases from V and 2 bases from J, leaving 10 bases between. Germline loops: CDR1 SGHTA, CDR2 FQGNSA. The CDR3 covers 14 residues. Written as DNA, the CDR3 is TGTGCCAGCAGCTTAATGGGCAAAACCTACGAGCAGTACTTC. Translation gives CASSLMGKTYEQYF.

V gene TRBV6-1 combines with J gene TRBJ1-5, with a tentative D call TRBD1 (5 bases). Trimming pared 5 bases from V and 2 bases from J, leaving 13 bases between. The CDR3 sequence is 15 residues long. CDR1 and CDR2 from the germline V gene are MNHNS and SASEGT. The CDR3 DNA reads as TGTGCCAGCAGTTTACAGGTTAGGGGCAATCAGCCCCAGCATTTT. It encodes CASSLQVRGNQPQHF.

The chain joins TRBV4-3 to TRBJ1-2; D is unclear. CDR1 is LGHNA, CDR2 YSLEER, per germline. CDR3 length: 14 residues. V lost 1 base to trimming and J lost 8 bases, with 14 bases between them. DNA for the CDR3: TGCGCCAGCAGCCAAGGAGAGGTTATGAGAGGCTACACCTTC. Its protein product is CASSQGEVMRGYTF.

This clone appeared many times. V is TRBV5-6 and J is TRBJ2-3; no clear D. CDR1 and CDR2 (germline): SGHDT, YYEEEE. Trimming stripped 1 base from V and 2 bases from J, with 14 bases between. This CDR3 comprises 16 residues. The chain's CDR3 is CASSLNGRTYTDTQYF. The CDR3 bases are TGTGCCAGCAGCTTGAACGGACGGACGTACACAGATACGCAGTATTTT.

This clone was recorded at least ten times. The chain carries TRBV6-1 and TRBJ2-2, with D possibly matching TRBD2 (5 bases). Looked up from germline, CDR1 is MNHNS and CDR2 is SASEGT. Trimming cost V 2 bases and J 7 bases, with 8 bases left between them. This CDR3 is 13 amino acids long. CDR3 in DNA: TGTGCCAGCAGTGAAACCGGGGTCGGGGAGCTGTTTTTT. It yields the protein CASSETGVGELFF.

The gene calls are TRBV11-2 and TRBJ1-2; tentatively, D is TRBD1 (6 bases). Germline V lookup: CDR1 SGHAT, CDR2 FQNNGV. The CDR3 length is 14 residues. V lost 5 bases and J lost 5, with 15 bases in between. Here the CDR3 reads CASSPMGAGYGYTF. As DNA, the CDR3 is TGTGCCAGCAGCCCAATGGGGGCAGGATATGGCTACACCTTC.

The chain joins TRBV25-1 to TRBJ1-2; possible D gene TRBD1, 5 bases. The CDR3 totals 14 residues. V was pared by 0 bases and J by 8 bases, with 13 bases between. CDR1 is MGHDK and CDR2 is SYGVNS in the germline V gene. The CDR3 sequence: CASSEYKVRDGYTF. CDR3 nucleotide sequence: TGTGCCAGCAGTGAATATAAAGTAAGGGACGGCTACACCTTC.

This clone has just a few counts. The chain links TRBV7-3 to TRBJ2-3, with D unresolved. From germline, CDR1 is SGHTA and CDR2 FQGTGA. The V gene lost 2 bases and the J gene lost 1 base, with 7 bases spanning the gap. This CDR3 comprises 14 residues. This chain's CDR3 is CASSLGVGTDTQYF. The DNA of the CDR3 is TGTGCCAGCAGCTTAGGAGTAGGCACAGATACGCAGTATTTT.

This clone was found a few times. The chain joins TRBV5-4 to TRBJ2-5; tentative D call: TRBD2 (6 bases). Trimming took 0 bases from V and 2 from J, leaving 8 bases between them. The CDR3 covers 14 residues. The germline V gene has CDR1 SGHNT and CDR2 YYREEE (reference sequence). DNA of the CDR3: TGTGCCAGCAGCTTGGCGGAGGGGCAAGAGACCCAGTACTTC. Its translation is CASSLAEGQETQYF.

This clone was found a few times. This chain links TRBV5-4 with TRBJ2-3; D gene unclear. Germline V CDR1 and CDR2: SGHNT, YYREEE (reference sequence). Trimming shortened V by 0 bases and J by 1 base, and 6 bases separated the two germline ends. CDR3 length equals 14 residues. The CDR3: CASSLVRGTDTQYF. CDR3 bases: TGTGCCAGCAGCTTGGTTCGGGGCACAGATACGCAGTATTTT.

This clone has more than one count but fewer than ten. The chain employs TRBV28 and TRBJ2-1; TRBD2 matches 8 bases. This CDR3 comprises 16 residues. Germline CDR1 MDHEN, CDR2 SYDVKM. V lost 3 bases to trimming and J lost 6 bases; unmatched junction nucleotides: 10. The CDR3 protein is CASSLFDGRVGNEQFF. For the CDR3, the DNA is TGTGCCAGCAGTTTGTTCGACGGGAGGGTCGGCAATGAGCAGTTCTTC.

A few counts support this clone. This chain joins TRBV15 and TRBJ2-3, with 14 positions matching TRBD2. The CDR3 length is 19 residues. The V segment lost 2 bases and the J segment 3 bases; nucleotides outside the gene matches: 10. The V gene's germline CDR1 is LNHNV and CDR2 YYDKDF (reference sequence). Here the CDR3 reads CATSRYTRLAGGRTDTQYF. The CDR3 region has the DNA TGTGCCACCAGCAGATACACACGACTAGCGGGAGGGAGGACAGATACGCAGTATTTT.